These 32 T cell receptor beta chains originate from one sample sequenced in a study of Graves' ophthalmopathy and Graves' hyperthyroidism. The authors amplified TCR beta CDR3 regions from RNA transcripts. Following a first-round RT-PCR that used HTBI primers, a second-round multiplex PCR was carried out. TCRdb re-called the multiplex PCR reads with MiXCR, one entry per CDR3 protein. The sample holds about half a million distinct CDR3 sequences, about an eighth seen once. Sequencing input: blood. The receptor source for this set is a woman in her twenties or thirties with Graves' ophthalmopathy.

This clonotype came up once. This could be a read error, since a much larger clone is one nucleotide away. V gene TRBV12-3 or TRBV12-4 combines with J gene TRBJ2-7; perhaps TRBD1 as D (7 bases). The CDR3 is 15 amino acids. The ends were cut back, 5 bases at V and 2 bases at J, with 16 bases in the middle. The CDR3 DNA follows: TGTGCCAGCAGTCGCGGGACAGTCCCCCCCTACGAGCAGTACTTC. Amino acid sequence: CASSRGTVPPYEQYF.

This clonotype was seen ten or more times. The chain has TRBV6-1 and TRBJ1-2, with 9 bases identical to TRBD1. The CDR3 extends over 14 amino acids. With 6 bases clipped from V and 4 bases from J, the junction kept 6 bases outside the gene matches. Per germline, CDR1 MNHNS and CDR2 SASEGT. The CDR3 nucleotides are TGTGCCAGCAGCCCGGGACAGGGAGTCTATGGCTACACCTTC. This gives the protein CASSPGQGVYGYTF.

V is TRBV6-2 or TRBV6-3 and J is TRBJ2-7; TRBD1 matches 8 bases. Germline V gene data show CDR1 as MNHEY and CDR2 as SVGEGT. This CDR3 contains 16 residues. The V segment lost 5 bases and the J segment 4 bases; nucleotides outside the gene matches: 13. CDR3 protein: CASSARDRRFVYEQYF. CDR3 nucleotide sequence: TGTGCCAGCAGTGCAAGGGACAGGCGGTTCGTTTACGAGCAGTACTTC.

A single count supports this clonotype. This may be a read error: a much more frequent sequence differs by one nucleotide. The chain has TRBV11-3 and TRBJ2-2, with no clear D. The germline CDR1 and CDR2 sequences are SGHNT and YENEEA. This CDR3 contains 15 residues. The CDR3 sequence: CASILVVGHTGELFF. As DNA, the CDR3 is TGTGCCAGCATCTTAGTAGTGGGCCACACCGGGGAGCTGTTTTTT. Filled out from reference TRBV11-3 and TRBJ2-2, the complete variable domain reads EAGVVQSPRYKIIEKKQPVAFWCNPISGHNTLYWYLQNLGQGPELLIRYENEEAVDDSQLPKDRFSAERLKGVDSTLKIQPAELGDSAVYLCASILVVGHTGELFFGEGSRLTVL.

The chain uses TRBV15 and TRBJ1-5; TRBD1 is a possible D gene (5 bases). CDR3 length: 14 residues. Germline V gene sequence: CDR1 LNHNV, CDR2 YYDKDF (reference sequence). Trimming pared 5 bases from V and 1 base from J, leaving 9 bases between. CDR3 amino acids: CATSAGRSNQPQHF. CDR3 nucleotide sequence: TGTGCCACCAGCGCAGGGAGGAGCAATCAGCCCCAGCATTTT.

There are many counts of this clonotype. The chain carries TRBV30 and TRBJ1-3; 10 positions match TRBD1. The germline V gene encodes CDR1 GTSNPN and CDR2 SVGIG (reference sequence). The CDR3 length is 14 residues. Trimming removed 8 bases from V and 3 bases from J; junction bases left unmatched: 7. The CDR3: CAGDRGLIGNTIYF. The CDR3 region has the DNA TGTGCCGGAGACAGGGGGCTTATTGGAAACACCATATATTTT.

The CDR3 coding sequence is TGTGCCAGCAGCCCCGGGAGGGCCAAAAGGACTGCTGGGGCCAACGTCCTGACTTTC. Translated: CASSPGRAKRTAGANVLTF. The chain joins TRBV3-1 to TRBJ2-6, with TRBD2 matching 8 bases. Germline CDR1 and CDR2: LGHDT and YNNKEL (reference sequence). The ends lost 4 bases at V and 2 bases at J; junction bases unmatched: 13. The CDR3 consists of 19 residues.

This clonotype has only one observation. This sequence joins TRBV7-2 and TRBJ2-4; D ambiguous. The CDR3 loop spans 12 amino acids. The germline CDR1 and CDR2 sequences are SGHTA and FQGNSA. With 6 bases removed from V and 7 bases from J, the gap between germline ends came to 10 bases. The DNA for the CDR3 is TGTGCCAGCAGTGAAAACGGGAACATTCAGTACTTC. Its protein product is CASSENGNIQYF.

The J gene is TRBJ2-7, the V gene TRBV12-3 or TRBV12-4, with 9 bases identical to TRBD1. This CDR3 contains 15 residues. The V segment lost 6 bases and the J segment 4 bases; nucleotides outside the gene matches: 10. This CDR3 reads CASSAPGQGIYEQYF. CDR3 DNA: TGTGCCAGCAGCGCACCGGGACAGGGAATTTACGAGCAGTACTTC.

This clonotype was observed at least ten times. CDR3 DNA sequence: TGTGCCAGCAGTGGGGTCGAGGGCGAGCAGTACTTC. This sequence encodes CASSGVEGEQYF. This chain uses TRBV6-1 with TRBJ2-7; tentatively, D is TRBD2 (5 bases). Trimming left V 4 bases short and J 6 bases short, with 10 bases between. The V gene's germline CDR1 is MNHNS and CDR2 SASEGT. This CDR3 region has 12 residues.

The rearrangement joins TRBV6-5 to TRBJ1-3; tentative D call: TRBD1 (5 bases). V was trimmed by 0 bases and J by 0 bases, leaving 12 bases between them. The CDR3 has 17 amino acids. Germline CDR1 reads MNHEY; CDR2 reads SVGAGI. CDR3 residues: CASSYSRDSSSGNTIYF. CDR3 nucleotides: TGTGCCAGCAGTTACTCGCGGGACTCAAGCTCTGGAAACACCATATATTTT.

This clonotype was found many times. The chain carries TRBV12-3 or TRBV12-4 and TRBJ1-2; the D is unclear. Between the trimmed V and J ends, which lost 10 bases and 0 bases, there was a span of 18 bases. The CDR3 is 15 amino acids. The DNA of the CDR3 is TGTGCCACATCCCCGGATCGGGTTTCTAACTATGGCTACACCTTC. Amino acids: CATSPDRVSNYGYTF.

This clonotype has a count of ten or more. This chain links TRBV11-1 with TRBJ2-7, with unresolved D. The CDR3 sequence is 15 residues long. The V gene lost 1 base and the J gene lost 1 base, with 11 bases spanning the gap. From germline, CDR1 is SGHAT and CDR2 FQDESV (reference sequence). In DNA form, the CDR3 reads TGTGCCAGCAGCTTAGGTGACTTACCGTCCTACGAGCAGTACTTC. Protein: CASSLGDLPSYEQYF.

This clonotype was counted ten times or more. CDR3 nucleotide sequence: TGTGCCAGCAGCTCCCTCGGGACAGGGGGCTACGAGCAGTACTTC. This gives the protein CASSSLGTGGYEQYF. The chain couples TRBV7-9 to TRBJ2-7; 11 nucleotides agree with TRBD1. From germline, CDR1 is SEHNR and CDR2 FQNEAQ (reference sequence). There are 15 residues in the CDR3. J was trimmed by 3 bases and V by 4 bases; bases with no gene match: 5.

V is TRBV6-1 and J is TRBJ1-5, with a weak D call TRBD1 (6 bases). The ends were cut back, 7 bases at V and 5 bases at J, with 21 bases in the middle. This CDR3 contains 16 residues. Germline CDR1 reads MNHNS; CDR2 reads SASEGT. Written as DNA, the CDR3 is TGTGCCAGCACCTCGGCCCCCAGGGGCCCCGATCAGCCCCAGCATTTT. Translating it yields CASTSAPRGPDQPQHF.

This clonotype was seen a handful of times. The junction and the germline gene differ at one end; a read error may be behind it. The V call is TRBV7-8, the J call TRBJ1-1; no reliable D call. The CDR3 extends over 15 amino acids. The germline V gene encodes CDR1 SGHVS and CDR2 FQNEAQ. The CDR3 sequence: CASSLRFRENTEASF. As DNA, the CDR3 is TGTGCCAGCAGCTTAAGGTTCCGTGAGAACACTGAAGCTTCCTTT.

V is TRBV18 and J is TRBJ2-7, with D possibly TRBD1 on 5 matching bases. Germline CDR1 and CDR2: KGHSH and LQKENI. This CDR3 comprises 13 residues. Trimming shortened V by 6 bases and J by 5 bases, and 14 bases separated the two germline ends. As DNA, the CDR3 is TGTGCCAGCTCTTTGAAGACAGCCCACGAGCAGTACTTC. As protein: CASSLKTAHEQYF. Using reference TRBV18 and TRBJ2-7 for the parts outside the CDR3, the full variable domain is NAGVMQNPRHLVRRRGQEARLRCSPMKGHSHVYWYRQLPEEGLKFMVYLQKENIIDESGMPKERFSAEFPKEGPSILRIQQVVRGDSAAYFCASSLKTAHEQYFGPGTRLTVT.

This clonotype was observed at least ten times. The J gene is TRBJ1-2, the V gene TRBV12-3 or TRBV12-4; D ambiguous. V was pared by 1 base and J by 5 bases, with 11 bases between. This CDR3 spans 14 amino acids. CDR3 bases: TGTGCCAGCAGTTTAGGTTTTCGGGCGTATGGCTACACCTTC. Its translation is CASSLGFRAYGYTF.

This clonotype was seen ten or more times. Relative to the germline gene, one junction end is altered; a read error may explain this. The chain couples TRBV11-2 to TRBJ2-7, with a tentative D call TRBD1 (6 bases). CDR3 size: 13 residues. CDR1 and CDR2 (germline): SGHAT, FQNNGV. CDR3 amino acids: CASSLGIGTRADF. As DNA, the CDR3 is TGTGCCAGCAGCTTAGGTATCGGGACACGAGCGGACTTC. Full variable domain (outside the CDR3, taken from reference TRBV11-2 and TRBJ2-7): EAGVAQSPRYKIIEKRQSVAFWCNPISGHATLYWYQQILGQGPKLLIQFQNNGVVDDSQLPKDRFSAERLKGVDSTLKIQPAKLEDSAVYLCASSLGIGTRADFGPGTRLTVT.

This clonotype was recorded many times. The chain joins TRBV19 to TRBJ1-2, with a tentative D call TRBD1 (6 bases). The germline V gene has CDR1 LNHDA and CDR2 SQIVND (reference sequence). This CDR3 is built from 15 residues. V was pared by 5 bases and J by 1 base, with 14 bases between. The CDR3 loop reads CASSPRDNYNYGYTF. As DNA, the CDR3 is TGTGCCAGTAGTCCGCGGGACAACTATAACTATGGCTACACCTTC. Together with reference TRBV19 and TRBJ1-2, the CDR3 gives the full variable domain: DGGITQSPKYLFRKEGQNVTLSCEQNLNHDAMYWYRQDPGQGLRLIYYSQIVNDFQKGDIAEGYSVSREKKESFPLTVTSAQKNPTAFYLCASSPRDNYNYGYTFGSGTRLTVV.

This clonotype was counted a few times. The chain has TRBV9 and TRBJ2-7, with 9 bases fitting TRBD2. This CDR3 comprises 14 residues. The germline CDR1 and CDR2 sequences are SGDLS and YYNGEE. V lost 4 bases to trimming and J lost 4 bases; unmatched junction nucleotides: 6. CDR3 protein: CASSPSAGGYEQYF. DNA for the CDR3: TGTGCCAGCAGCCCCTCGGCGGGGGGGTACGAGCAGTACTTC.

Of note for this clonotype: Without the conserved terminal phenylalanine or tryptophan, this CDR3 likely stems from a read error. The rearrangement links TRBV11-2 to TRBJ2-2; 8 nucleotides align to TRBD2. Trimming at V came to 6 bases and at J to 0 bases, leaving 6 bases not matched to a gene. The CDR3 loop spans 16 amino acids. The V gene's germline CDR1 is SGHAT and CDR2 FQNNGV. CDR3 in DNA: TGTGCCAGCAGATCGACTAGCGTCTCGAACACCGGGGAGCTGTTTGTT. It yields the protein CASRSTSVSNTGELFV.

This clonotype was detected many times. This chain uses TRBV9 with TRBJ1-1; D is uncertain. CDR3 length: 14 amino acids. Germline V gene data show CDR1 as SGDLS and CDR2 as YYNGEE. The V end lost 1 base, the J end lost 2 bases, and 9 bases lay between the germline ends. The CDR3 DNA reads TGTGCCAGCAGCGTAAGGTCCGAAAACACTGAAGCTTTCTTT. This gives the protein CASSVRSENTEAFF.

In its sample, this clonotype was seen many times. V and J are TRBV6-2 or TRBV6-3 and TRBJ2-5; possible D gene TRBD1, 6 bases. Germline V gives CDR1 MNHEY, CDR2 SVGEGT. The CDR3 loop spans 12 amino acids. Trimming left V 5 bases short and J 9 bases short, with 13 bases between. CDR3 loop: CASSTGSRAQYF. CDR3 DNA sequence: TGTGCCAGCAGTACAGGGAGTCGGGCCCAGTACTTC.

This clonotype was seen repeatedly, ten times or more. CDR3 region: CASRKTGYSNQPQHF. The CDR3 DNA is TGTGCCAGCAGAAAGACAGGGTATAGCAATCAGCCCCAGCATTTT. The chain joins TRBV12-3 or TRBV12-4 to TRBJ1-5; 7 positions agree with TRBD1. The CDR3 sequence is 15 residues long. Trimming removed 6 bases from V and 0 bases from J; junction bases left unmatched: 5.

This clonotype was observed many times. This sequence joins TRBV30 and TRBJ1-5, with 7 bases matching TRBD1. Germline values: CDR1 GTSNPN, CDR2 SVGIG (reference sequence). The CDR3 contains 14 residues. V lost 0 bases and J lost 7; bases outside the gene matches: 6. CDR3 residues: CAWSVPRGVQPQHF. CDR3 DNA sequence: TGTGCCTGGAGTGTACCCAGGGGGGTCCAGCCCCAGCATTTT.

This clonotype has a count of ten or more. This chain joins TRBV5-1 and TRBJ1-2; TRBD1 matches at 7 bases. V trimming: 0 bases; J trimming: 6 bases; junction bases outside the gene matches: 2. This CDR3 is built from 13 residues. Germline V gives CDR1 SGHRS, CDR2 YFSETQ. CDR3 DNA: TGCGCCAGCAGCTTGGCGGGACAGAATGGCTACACCTTC. It is translated as CASSLAGQNGYTF.

This clonotype has ten or more counts. The rearrangement links TRBV20-1 to TRBJ1-1; possible D gene TRBD1, 6 bases. The CDR3 is 13 amino acids. Germline CDR1 DFQATT, CDR2 SNEGSKA (reference sequence). Written as DNA, the CDR3 is TGCTCCCCCCAGTGGACAGTGAACACTGAAGCTTTCTTT. Its protein is CSPQWTVNTEAFF.

The table lists this clonotype with many counts. V is TRBV13 and J is TRBJ2-7, with no clear D. Germline-derived CDR1 and CDR2 are PRHDT and FYEKMQ (reference sequence). This CDR3 region has 13 residues. With 5 bases removed from V and 3 bases from J, the gap between germline ends came to 11 bases. CDR3 nucleotide sequence: TGTGCCAGCAGCCTCCCCGGGTTCTACGAGCAGTACTTC. This codes for CASSLPGFYEQYF.

Many counts were recorded for this clonotype. The rearrangement joins TRBV5-1 to TRBJ1-1; the D gene is possibly TRBD1 (6 bases). The germline V gene has CDR1 SGHRS and CDR2 YFSETQ. V was pared by 0 bases and J by 2 bases, with 14 bases between. This CDR3 has 16 amino acids. CDR3 DNA: TGCGCCAGCAGCTTGGGGTGGTACAGGGATAACACTGAAGCTTTCTTT. This sequence encodes CASSLGWYRDNTEAFF.

There are many counts of this clonotype. The J gene is TRBJ2-7, the V gene TRBV4-1; weak D call: TRBD2 (6 bases). Germline assignment: CDR1 MGHRA and CDR2 YSYEKL. V was pared by 1 base and J by 3 bases, with 13 bases between. This CDR3 comprises 15 residues. CDR3 region: CASSQGAPGVYEQYF. In nucleotides, the CDR3 is TGCGCCAGCAGCCAAGGTGCTCCGGGGGTCTACGAGCAGTACTTC.

There are many counts of this clonotype. This chain joins TRBV11-2 and TRBJ2-7; 10 nucleotides match TRBD1. The junction had 9 bases not matched to a gene; V was cut back by 6 bases and J by 1 base. CDR1 is SGHAT and CDR2 is FQNNGV in the germline V gene. The CDR3 runs to 16 residues. The CDR3 protein is CASRPTRDRGSYEQYF. Written as DNA, the CDR3 is TGTGCCAGCAGACCGACCCGGGACAGGGGATCCTACGAGCAGTACTTC.